This T cell receptor beta chain was obtained from a study of regulatory T cells in long-lasting Graves disease. Findings and caveats of the study: Graves' patients with persistent disease showed TCR diversity lower than patients newly diagnosed. Persistent disease preferred TRBV28, TRBJ1-2 and TRBJ2-5.

Many counts were recorded for this clonotype. Its antigen is as yet unknown. Specified time point: persistent/refractory GD, antithyroid drugs over 5 years with positive TRAb. RNA from PBMCs was the source of the TCR library. To make TCR beta libraries, researchers used iRepertoire HTBI primers and Arm-PCR of CDR3 regions. The authors' processing: Samples collectively showed approximately 62 TRBV and roughly 15 TRBJ segments. TCRdb re-derived calls from the multiplex PCR reads in MiXCR, one entry per CDR3 protein. None of the V and J calls come from the authors' own analysis; TCRdb made them. This table has 400,000 to 500,000 distinct CDR3 sequences, under 25% appearing once. CDR3 size: 15 residues. In germline, CDR1 is SGHRS, CDR2 YFSETQ. The junction had 7 bases not matched to a gene; V was cut back by 6 bases and J by 1 base.

This receptor was obtained from a female donor with Graves disease. The input for sequencing was peripheral blood mononuclear cells (PBMCs), taken when the disease was refractory, from a patient treated with antithyroid drugs. V usage is TRBV5-1 and J usage is TRBJ2-5; TRBD2 aligns across 9 bases. CDR3 DNA: TGCGCCAGCAAGCGGACTAGCGCCTTCCAAGAGACCCAGTACTTC. It encodes CASKRTSAFQETQYF. The full variable domain, rest sourced from reference TRBV5-1 and TRBJ2-5, is KAGVTQTPRYLIKTRGQQVTLSCSPISGHRSVSWYQQTPGQGLQFLFEYFSETQRNKGNFPGRFSGRQFSNSRSEMNVSTLELGDSALYLCASKRTSAFQETQYFGPGTRLLVL.